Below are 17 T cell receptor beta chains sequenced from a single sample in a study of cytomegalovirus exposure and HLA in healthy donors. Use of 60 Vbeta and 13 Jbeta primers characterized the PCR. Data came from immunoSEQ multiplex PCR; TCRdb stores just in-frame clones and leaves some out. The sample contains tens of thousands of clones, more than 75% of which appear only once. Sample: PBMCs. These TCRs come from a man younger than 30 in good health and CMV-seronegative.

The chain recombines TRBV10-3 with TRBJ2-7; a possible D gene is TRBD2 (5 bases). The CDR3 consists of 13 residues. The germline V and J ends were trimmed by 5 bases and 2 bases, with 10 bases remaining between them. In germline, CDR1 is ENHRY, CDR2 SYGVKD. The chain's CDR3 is CAISRTHTYEQYF. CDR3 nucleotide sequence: TGTGCCATCAGTAGGACTCATACCTACGAGCAGTACTTC.

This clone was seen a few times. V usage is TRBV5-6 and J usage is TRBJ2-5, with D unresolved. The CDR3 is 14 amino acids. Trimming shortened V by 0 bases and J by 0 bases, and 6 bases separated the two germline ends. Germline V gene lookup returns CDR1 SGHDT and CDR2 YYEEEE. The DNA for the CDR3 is TGTGCCAGCAGCTTGGCCGGGTACCAAGAGACCCAGTACTTC. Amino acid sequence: CASSLAGYQETQYF.

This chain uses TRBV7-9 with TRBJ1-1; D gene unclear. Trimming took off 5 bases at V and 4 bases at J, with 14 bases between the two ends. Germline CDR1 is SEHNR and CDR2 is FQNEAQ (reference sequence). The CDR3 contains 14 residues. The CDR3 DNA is TGTGCCAGCAGCCCTCTTGAGGTCCTCACTGAAGCTTTCTTT. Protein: CASSPLEVLTEAFF. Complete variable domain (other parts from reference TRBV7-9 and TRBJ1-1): DTGVSQNPRHKITKRGQNVTFRCDPISEHNRLYWYRQTLGQGPEFLTYFQNEAQLEKSRLLSDRFSAERPKGSFSTLEIQRTEQGDSAMYLCASSPLEVLTEAFFGQGTRLTVV.

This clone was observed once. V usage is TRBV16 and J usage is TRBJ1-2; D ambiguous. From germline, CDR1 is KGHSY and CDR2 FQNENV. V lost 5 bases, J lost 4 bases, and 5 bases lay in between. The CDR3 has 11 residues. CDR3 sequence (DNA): TGTGCCAGCAGCGGACTCTATGGCTACACCTTC. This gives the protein CASSGLYGYTF.

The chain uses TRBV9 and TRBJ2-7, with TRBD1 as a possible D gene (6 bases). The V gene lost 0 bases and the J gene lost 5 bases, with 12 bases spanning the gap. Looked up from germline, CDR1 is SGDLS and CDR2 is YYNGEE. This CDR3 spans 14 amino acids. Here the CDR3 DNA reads TGTGCCAGCAGCGTAGGCAACAGGGCCAACGAGCAGTACTTC. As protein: CASSVGNRANEQYF.

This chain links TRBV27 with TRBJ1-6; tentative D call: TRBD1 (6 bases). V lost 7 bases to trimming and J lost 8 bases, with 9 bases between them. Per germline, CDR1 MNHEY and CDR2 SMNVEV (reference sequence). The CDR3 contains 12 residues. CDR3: CASTQGYSPLHF. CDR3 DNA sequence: TGTGCCAGCACCCAGGGGTATTCACCCCTCCACTTT.

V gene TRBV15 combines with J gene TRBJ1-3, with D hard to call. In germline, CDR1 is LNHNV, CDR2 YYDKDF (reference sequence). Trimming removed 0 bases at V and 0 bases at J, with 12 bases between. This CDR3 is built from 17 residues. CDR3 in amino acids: CATSRDRADFSGNTIYF. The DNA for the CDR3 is TGTGCCACCAGCAGAGATAGAGCAGACTTCTCTGGAAACACCATATATTTT.

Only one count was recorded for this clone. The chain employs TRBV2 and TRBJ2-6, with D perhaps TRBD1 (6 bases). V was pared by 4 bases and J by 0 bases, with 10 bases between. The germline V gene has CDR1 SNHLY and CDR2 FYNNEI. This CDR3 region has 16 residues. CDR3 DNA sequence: TGTGCCAGCAGTGTGGACAGTTTCTCTGGGGCCAACGTCCTGACTTTC. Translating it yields CASSVDSFSGANVLTF.

CDR3 nucleotides: TGTGCCAGCAGCGCCTACAGGGATAAAGAGACCCAGTACTTC. Translating it yields CASSAYRDKETQYF. The chain is built from TRBV5-4 and TRBJ2-5, with D possibly matching TRBD1 (6 bases). V lost 4 bases and J 3 bases, leaving 13 bases between the germline ends. The germline gives CDR1 SGHNT, CDR2 YYREEE (reference sequence). The CDR3 consists of 14 residues. The full variable domain, with the rest looked up from reference TRBV5-4 and TRBJ2-5, is ETGVTQSPTHLIKTRGQQVTLRCSSQSGHNTVSWYQQALGQGPQFIFQYYREEENGRGNFPPRFSGLQFPNYSSELNVNALELDDSALYLCASSAYRDKETQYFGPGTRLLVL.

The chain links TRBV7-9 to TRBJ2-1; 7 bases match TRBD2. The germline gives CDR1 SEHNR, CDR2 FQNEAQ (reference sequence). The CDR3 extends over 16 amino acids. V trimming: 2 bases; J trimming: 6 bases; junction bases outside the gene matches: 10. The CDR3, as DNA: TGTGCCAGCAGCTTACCACGAAGACTAGCAATCAATGAGCAGTTCTTC. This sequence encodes CASSLPRRLAINEQFF.

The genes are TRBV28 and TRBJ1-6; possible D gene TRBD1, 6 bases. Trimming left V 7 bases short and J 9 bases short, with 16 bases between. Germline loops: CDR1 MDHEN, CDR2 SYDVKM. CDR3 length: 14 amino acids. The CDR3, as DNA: TGTGCCAGCAAGGGATCAGGGGTGGGTTCACCCCTCCACTTT. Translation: CASKGSGVGSPLHF.

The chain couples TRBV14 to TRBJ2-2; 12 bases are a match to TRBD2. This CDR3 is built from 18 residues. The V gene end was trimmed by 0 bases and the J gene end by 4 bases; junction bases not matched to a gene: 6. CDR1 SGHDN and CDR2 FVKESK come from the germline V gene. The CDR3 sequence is CASSQDLAGGLGTGELFF. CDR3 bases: TGTGCCAGCAGCCAAGATCTAGCGGGGGGGCTTGGCACCGGGGAGCTGTTTTTT.

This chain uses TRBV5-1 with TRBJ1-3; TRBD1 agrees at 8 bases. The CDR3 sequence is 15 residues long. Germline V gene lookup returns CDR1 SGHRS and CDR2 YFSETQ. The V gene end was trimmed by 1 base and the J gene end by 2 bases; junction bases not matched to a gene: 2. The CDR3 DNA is TGCGCCAGCAGCTTGACAGGGGGGACTGGAAACACCATATATTTT. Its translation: CASSLTGGTGNTIYF. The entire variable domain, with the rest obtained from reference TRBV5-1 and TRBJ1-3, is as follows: KAGVTQTPRYLIKTRGQQVTLSCSPISGHRSVSWYQQTPGQGLQFLFEYFSETQRNKGNFPGRFSGRQFSNSRSEMNVSTLELGDSALYLCASSLTGGTGNTIYFGEGSWLTVV.

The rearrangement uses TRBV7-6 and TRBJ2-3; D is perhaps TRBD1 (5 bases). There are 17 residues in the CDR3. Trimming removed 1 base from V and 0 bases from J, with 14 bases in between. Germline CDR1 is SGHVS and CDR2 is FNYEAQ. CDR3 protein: CASSLGAGIGSTDTQYF. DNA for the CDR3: TGTGCCAGCAGCTTAGGGGCAGGGATCGGAAGCACAGATACGCAGTATTTT.

The CDR3 DNA follows: TGCGCCAGCAGTGAGTCGCTACAGGAGACCCAGTACTTC. Translating it yields CASSESLQETQYF. The chain couples TRBV10-1 to TRBJ2-5; D ambiguous. Germline V CDR1 and CDR2: WNHNN, SYGVQD (reference sequence). The CDR3 runs 13 residues. Trimming pared 0 bases from V and 5 bases from J, leaving 7 bases between.

The CDR3 region has the DNA TGCGCCAGCAGCTTTGGGACTCCCCAAAGGAACACTGAAGCTTTCTTT. This translates into CASSFGTPQRNTEAFF. V and J are TRBV5-1 and TRBJ1-1, with a possible D match to TRBD1 (5 bases). Trimming shortened V by 2 bases and J by 1 base, and 15 bases separated the two germline ends. The germline gives CDR1 SGHRS, CDR2 YFSETQ. The CDR3 covers 16 residues.

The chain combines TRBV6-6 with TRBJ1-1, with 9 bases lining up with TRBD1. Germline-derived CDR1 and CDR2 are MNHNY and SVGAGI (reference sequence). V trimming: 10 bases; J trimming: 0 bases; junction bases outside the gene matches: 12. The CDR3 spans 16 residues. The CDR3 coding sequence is TGTGCCACGGACACCGGGACAGGGAGGTTGAACACTGAAGCTTTCTTT. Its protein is CATDTGTGRLNTEAFF.